These 22 T cell receptor beta chains share one sample of origin, sequenced in a study of T cell responses to AZD1222 COVID-19 vaccine. The repertoire was sequenced with immunoSEQ multiplex PCR; TCRdb's copy has only in-frame clones and lacks some. Altogether about 130,000 clones are present, approximately 91% being singletons, with the ten largest covering 1% to 1.4%. Material: peripheral blood, obtained 28 days after the second AZD1222 dose. These receptors were collected from an adult who received the AZD1222 COVID-19 vaccine.

The V and J genes are TRBV3-1 (or the pseudogene TRBV3-2) and TRBJ1-2, with D perhaps TRBD1 (6 bases). CDR3 length: 15 amino acids. Trimming pared 1 base from V and 2 bases from J, leaving 11 bases between. Per the germline V gene, CDR1 is LGHDT and CDR2 is YNNKEL (reference sequence). The CDR3 region has the DNA TGTGCCAGCAGCCAAGTTTCACAGGGAAACTATGGCTACACCTTC. It specifies CASSQVSQGNYGYTF.

The sample holds one count of this clone. This chain uses TRBV7-3 with TRBJ1-2; a weak D match, TRBD1 (6 bases). The CDR3 has 14 residues. Germline values: CDR1 SGHTA, CDR2 FQGTGA. Trimming stripped 2 bases from V and 9 bases from J, with 16 bases between. The CDR3 loop is CASSLGAGESSYTF. The DNA for the CDR3 is TGTGCCAGCAGCTTAGGGGCAGGGGAGAGTAGCTACACCTTC.

This chain links TRBV2 with TRBJ2-7; 9 bases are a match to TRBD1. The V and J ends lost 6 bases and 1 base, in that order; junction bases with no gene match: 7. Per germline, CDR1 SNHLY and CDR2 FYNNEI. This CDR3 has 15 residues. Here the CDR3 reads CASRLTGGASYEQYF. The CDR3 nucleotides are TGTGCCAGCAGATTAACAGGGGGCGCTTCCTACGAGCAGTACTTC.

The gene calls are TRBV27 and TRBJ1-1; TRBD1 matches 9 bases. This CDR3 has 12 amino acids. J gave up 3 bases and V 9 bases, and 2 bases lay outside the gene matches. Per germline, CDR1 MNHEY and CDR2 SMNVEV (reference sequence). The CDR3 loop is CASRTGDTEAFF. The DNA of the CDR3 is TGTGCCAGTCGGACAGGGGACACTGAAGCTTTCTTT.

The CDR3 sequence: CASSLPGRRQETQYF. The CDR3 DNA follows: TGTGCCAGCAGCCTACCGGGACGGAGACAAGAGACCCAGTACTTC. The rearrangement joins TRBV7-9 to TRBJ2-5, with D possibly called TRBD1 or TRBD2 (5 bases each). V was trimmed by 5 bases and J by 2 bases, leaving 15 bases between them. The length of the CDR3 is 15 residues. Germline values: CDR1 SEHNR, CDR2 FQNEAQ (reference sequence).

The chain links TRBV18 to TRBJ2-7, with 9 bases aligning to TRBD2. V dropped 1 base and J dropped 11; count of bases not matched to a gene: 9. Germline V gene sequence: CDR1 KGHSH, CDR2 LQKENI. The CDR3 totals 14 residues. The CDR3 coding sequence is TGTGCCAGCTCACCACAAGGGCGGGAGGGCCTGGAGTACTTC. It specifies CASSPQGREGLEYF.

Only one count was recorded for this clone. The chain is built from TRBV19 and TRBJ1-2; D is uncertain. Trimming shortened V by 0 bases and J by 2 bases, and 19 bases separated the two germline ends. In germline, CDR1 is LNHDA, CDR2 SQIVND (reference sequence). This CDR3 spans 18 amino acids. The chain's CDR3 is CASSIDLESVALNYGYTF. CDR3 DNA sequence: TGTGCCAGTAGTATAGATCTCGAGTCAGTCGCCCTGAACTATGGCTACACCTTC.

CDR3 bases: TGTGCCAGTTATGGGCAACAGGGCAGCACTGAAGCTTTCTTT. Its translation is CASYGQQGSTEAFF. The genes are TRBV27 and TRBJ1-1; a possible D gene is TRBD1 (6 bases). V lost 9 bases and J 4 bases, leaving 18 bases between the germline ends. This CDR3 has 14 residues. CDR1 is MNHEY and CDR2 is SMNVEV in the germline V gene (reference sequence).

V is TRBV7-3 and J is TRBJ1-1, with TRBD1 identical over 10 bases. Germline assignment: CDR1 SGHTA and CDR2 FQGTGA. The CDR3 has 15 residues. With 6 bases clipped from V and 5 bases from J, the junction kept 9 bases outside the gene matches. CDR3: CASRPAGTGETEAFF. The CDR3 region has the DNA TGTGCCAGCAGACCAGCCGGGACAGGGGAGACTGAAGCTTTCTTT.

This clone was observed a single time. The V gene is TRBV2, the J gene TRBJ2-3, with TRBD1 identical over 10 bases. This CDR3 has 15 residues. Germline CDR1 is SNHLY and CDR2 is FYNNEI. V lost 7 bases and J lost 3; bases outside the gene matches: 7. In DNA, the CDR3 is TGTGCCAGCACCCTGGGGACAGGGGAAACAGATACGCAGTATTTT. Translation: CASTLGTGETDTQYF.

The chain links TRBV27 to TRBJ2-1; 7 bases are shared with TRBD2. The CDR3 runs to 15 residues. With 6 bases clipped from V and 3 bases from J, the junction kept 8 bases outside the gene matches. Germline CDR1 MNHEY, CDR2 SMNVEV (reference sequence). The DNA of the CDR3 is TGTGCCAGCAGCTCGGCGGGAGAAAGCTACAATGAGCAGTTCTTC. This sequence encodes CASSSAGESYNEQFF.

V and J are TRBV2 and TRBJ2-7, with 8 bases fitting TRBD1. CDR1 is SNHLY, CDR2 FYNNEI, per germline. The V gene end was trimmed by 8 bases and the J gene end by 0 bases; junction bases not matched to a gene: 6. The CDR3 consists of 14 residues. CDR3 in amino acids: CASVRQGSSYEQYF. The CDR3 nucleotides are TGTGCCAGCGTACGACAGGGGAGCTCCTACGAGCAGTACTTC.

This clone was detected once. The J gene is TRBJ2-1, the V gene TRBV7-8; D is uncertain. Between the trimmed V and J ends, which lost 5 bases and 10 bases, there was a span of 18 bases. The germline V gene encodes CDR1 SGHVS and CDR2 FQNEAQ. This CDR3 has 14 residues. CDR3 nucleotides: TGTGCCAGCAGCCTAAGGGTCTGGGTTGGGGAGCAGTTCTTC. As protein: CASSLRVWVGEQFF.

The rearrangement joins TRBV5-1 to TRBJ1-1, with D possibly TRBD1 on 5 matching bases. V was clipped by 0 bases and J by 0 bases, with 12 bases between them. The CDR3 consists of 16 residues. CDR1 and CDR2 from the germline V gene are SGHRS and YFSETQ. The CDR3 loop reads CASSLAGPRMNTEAFF. CDR3 DNA sequence: TGCGCCAGCAGCTTGGCAGGGCCCAGAATGAACACTGAAGCTTTCTTT.

The genes are TRBV14 and TRBJ1-3, with TRBD1 as a possible D gene (5 bases). CDR3 size: 15 residues. CDR1 is SGHDN, CDR2 FVKESK, per germline. The V and J ends lost 0 bases and 2 bases respectively, with 8 bases between them. The CDR3 is CASSQDWGAGNTIYF. The CDR3 nucleotides read TGTGCCAGCAGCCAAGATTGGGGCGCTGGAAACACCATATATTTT.

The chain combines TRBV7-9 with TRBJ1-6; the D gene is possibly TRBD1 (6 bases). Germline values: CDR1 SEHNR, CDR2 FQNEAQ (reference sequence). The CDR3 is 14 residues long. V was cut by 5 bases and J by 11 bases, with 16 bases left in between. The CDR3 spells CASSPTGTAAPLHF. The CDR3 region has the DNA TGTGCCAGCAGCCCAACAGGGACTGCAGCACCCCTCCACTTT.

The chain employs TRBV6-5 and TRBJ2-3, with 8 positions matching TRBD2. V shed 7 bases, J shed 4 bases, and the junction held 7 bases outside the gene matches. CDR1 is MNHEY and CDR2 is SVGAGI in the germline V gene. There are 14 residues in the CDR3. The CDR3 DNA reads as TGTGCCAGCAAACCAGCGGGAGCCCCAGATACGCAGTATTTT. Translated: CASKPAGAPDTQYF.

The chain recombines TRBV9 with TRBJ1-1; D not resolved. Trimming removed 2 bases at V and 4 bases at J, with 12 bases between. CDR1 is SGDLS and CDR2 is YYNGEE in the germline V gene. The CDR3 contains 14 residues. This CDR3 reads CASSVGLSTTEAFF. The CDR3 DNA reads TGTGCCAGCAGCGTCGGTCTATCAACCACTGAAGCTTTCTTT.

The table lists this clone with a few counts. This sample also contains other DNA sequences that code for the same CDR3. The genes are TRBV6-5 and TRBJ2-1; TRBD1 is a possible D gene (5 bases). From germline, CDR1 is MNHEY and CDR2 SVGAGI. Trimming took 6 bases from V and 4 from J, leaving 10 bases between them. This CDR3 spans 13 amino acids. The CDR3 DNA reads TGTGCCAGCAGGCAAGACAGATACAATGAGCAGTTCTTC. It codes for CASRQDRYNEQFF.

The CDR3 nucleotides are TGTGCCATCAGTGCAGGACAGAATCAGCCCCAGCATTTT. It codes for CAISAGQNQPQHF. The V and J genes are TRBV10-3 and TRBJ1-5; D perhaps matches TRBD1 (6 bases). The CDR3 has 13 amino acids. V lost 4 bases to trimming and J lost 4 bases, with 8 bases between them. Germline assignment: CDR1 ENHRY and CDR2 SYGVKD.

The gene calls are TRBV28 and TRBJ2-7; D is uncertain. V lost 5 bases and J lost 3, with 5 bases in between. The CDR3 is 11 amino acids. Germline V gene sequence: CDR1 MDHEN, CDR2 SYDVKM. CDR3: CASSPGYEQYF. CDR3 sequence (DNA): TGTGCCAGCAGTCCAGGCTACGAGCAGTACTTC.

The rearrangement links TRBV27 to TRBJ1-2, with 9 bases fitting TRBD1. The germline CDR1 and CDR2 sequences are MNHEY and SMNVEV (reference sequence). V lost 0 bases and J lost 8; bases outside the gene matches: 7. This CDR3 region has 15 residues. CDR3 DNA: TGTGCCAGCAGTTTATCCCCGGGACAGGGCTGGGGCTACACCTTC. Its translation is CASSLSPGQGWGYTF.